This TCR beta chain was sequenced during a study of shared clonotypes between healthy human individuals. Across the whole study: The donor pool was made up of two women and three men aged 18 to 49.

Study-level results: The represented genetic and exposure-history diversity was limited by the small number of donors.

Turning to this clone: Antigen unknown.

The protocol was immunoSEQ multiplex PCR, while the TCRdb copy is restricted to in-frame clones and leaves out a portion. The sample holds about 510,000 clones, around 96% seen once. Germline V gene lookup returns CDR1 SNHLY and CDR2 FYNNEI. Between the trimmed V and J ends, which lost 5 bases and 5 bases, there was a span of 16 bases. This CDR3 contains 14 residues. The TCR sequence derives from a woman in her 30s in good health. V usage is TRBV2 and J usage is TRBJ2-7; D uncertain. The sample comprised naive CD4+ T cells sorted from blood. Regarding subset: CD45RA+ positively selected. The CDR3 reads CASSSLRKRNEQYF. CDR3 sequence (DNA): TGTGCCAGCAGTTCCCTCCGAAAAAGGAACGAGCAGTACTTC.